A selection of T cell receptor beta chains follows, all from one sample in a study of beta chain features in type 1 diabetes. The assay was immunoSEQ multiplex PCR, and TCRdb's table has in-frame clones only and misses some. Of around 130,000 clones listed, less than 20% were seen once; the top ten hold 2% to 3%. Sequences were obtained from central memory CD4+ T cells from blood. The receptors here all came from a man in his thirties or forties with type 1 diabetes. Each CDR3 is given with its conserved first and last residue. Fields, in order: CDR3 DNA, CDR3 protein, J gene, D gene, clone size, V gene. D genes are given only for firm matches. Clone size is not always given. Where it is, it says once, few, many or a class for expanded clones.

CDR3nt: TGTGCCAGCAGCTTACGTGCCAGGGGATACTCACCCCTCCACTTT; CDR3aa: CASSLRARGYSPLHF; j_gene: TRBJ1-6; d_gene: NA; abundance: NA; v_gene: TRBV7-3
CDR3nt: TGTGCCAGCAGCTTGCAACTGCAAGAGACCCAGTACTTC; CDR3aa: CASSLQLQETQYF; j_gene: TRBJ2-5; d_gene: NA; abundance: NA; v_gene: TRBV5-4
CDR3nt: TGCGCCAGCAGCATAGACAGGGGCACTGAAGCTTTCTTT; CDR3aa: CASSIDRGTEAFF; j_gene: TRBJ1-1; d_gene: TRBD1; abundance: NA; v_gene: TRBV5-1
CDR3nt: TGCGCCAGCAGCAGGGACAGGGGGTGGCACACCTTC; CDR3aa: CASSRDRGWHTF; j_gene: TRBJ1-2; d_gene: TRBD1; abundance: few; v_gene: TRBV5-1
CDR3nt: TGTGCCAGCAGCCTACTCTCCGACACCGGGGAGCTGTTTTTT; CDR3aa: CASSLLSDTGELFF; j_gene: TRBJ2-2; d_gene: NA; abundance: few; v_gene: TRBV9
CDR3nt: TGTGCCAGCAGCCCAGTAGCGGTCGGGGAGCTGTTTTTT; CDR3aa: CASSPVAVGELFF; j_gene: TRBJ2-2; d_gene: NA; abundance: NA; v_gene: TRBV7-7
CDR3nt: TGTGCCAGCACCTTTACTAGTAGCACAGATACGCAGTATTTT; CDR3aa: CASTFTSSTDTQYF; j_gene: TRBJ2-3; d_gene: NA; abundance: few; v_gene: TRBV6-6
CDR3nt: TGCGCCAGCAGCCAAGGTCCGAGCGGGGGGCTCACAGATACGCAGTATTTT; CDR3aa: CASSQGPSGGLTDTQYF; j_gene: TRBJ2-3; d_gene: TRBD2; abundance: few; v_gene: TRBV4-1
CDR3nt: TGTGCCAGCAGCCACGACAATAACTATGGCTACACCTTC; CDR3aa: CASSHDNNYGYTF; j_gene: TRBJ1-2; d_gene: NA; abundance: few; v_gene: TRBV7-2
CDR3nt: TGTGCCAGCAGTTTAACCTTCGGACCCGCTCGGGGCTACACCTTC; CDR3aa: CASSLTFGPARGYTF; j_gene: TRBJ1-2; d_gene: NA; abundance: few; v_gene: TRBV27
CDR3nt: TGCAGCGTCTCGGGACAGGGTGACTATGGCTACACCTTC; CDR3aa: CSVSGQGDYGYTF; j_gene: TRBJ1-2; d_gene: TRBD1; abundance: few; v_gene: TRBV29-1